Below are 21 T cell receptor beta chains sequenced from a single sample in a study of post-analysis software for immune sequencing data. Whole-study results and caveats: Elevated frequency relative to controls characterized several TRBV segments in patients, TRBV5-6, TRBV5-1 and TRBV20-1 among them.

Their cognate antigens are unknown. Researchers reported that TCR beta cDNA libraries carried unique molecular identifiers. TCRdb analysed the PCR reads with MiXCR anew, one entry per CDR3 protein. This table has some 890,000 distinct CDR3 sequences, approximately 53% appearing once. Specimen: blood. The receptor source for this set is a girl aged 10 to 17 with multiple sclerosis.

In its sample, this clonotype was seen a few times. The J gene is TRBJ2-1, the V gene TRBV10-3, with D possibly being TRBD1 (5 bases). Germline lookup yields CDR1 ENHRY and CDR2 SYGVKD. V was trimmed by 7 bases and J by 1 base, leaving 11 bases between them. The CDR3 sequence is 14 residues long. The CDR3 nucleotides read TGTGCCATCACCGGATCAGGGTCCTACAATGAGCAGTTCTTC. This codes for CAITGSGSYNEQFF.

There are many counts of this clonotype. The chain couples TRBV6-2 or TRBV6-3 to TRBJ2-1, with 8 positions matching TRBD2. With 8 bases clipped from V and 8 bases from J, the junction kept 11 bases outside the gene matches. Germline V gene sequence: CDR1 MNHEY, CDR2 SVGEGT. The CDR3 has 14 amino acids. CDR3 region: CASSLGGASDEQFF. The CDR3 nucleotides are TGTGCCAGCTCCCTCGGGGGGGCCTCTGATGAGCAGTTCTTC.

The chain uses TRBV6-5 and TRBJ2-3, with 7 bases aligning to TRBD2. CDR1 is MNHEY and CDR2 is SVGAGI in the germline V gene. The CDR3 length is 15 residues. The trim removed 4 bases at V and 6 bases at J, leaving 10 bases unmatched. CDR3 sequence (DNA): TGTGCCAGCAGTTTAAGGGGCAGGGAGGGGGATACGCAGTATTTT. As protein: CASSLRGREGDTQYF.

V gene TRBV27 combines with J gene TRBJ2-1, with D hard to call. The CDR3 length is 16 residues. Germline CDR1 is MNHEY and CDR2 is SMNVEV (reference sequence). The V gene lost 5 bases and the J gene lost 5 bases, with 19 bases spanning the gap. CDR3 DNA: TGTGCCAGCAGTCCCCCGAGCTTCCGGTCCCACAATGAGCAGTTCTTC. Encoded protein: CASSPPSFRSHNEQFF.

Turning to this clonotype: The junction shows a germline mismatch at one end, possibly a read error. The gene calls are TRBV6-5 and TRBJ2-1; no clear D. This CDR3 has 13 residues. The germline gives CDR1 MNHEY, CDR2 SVGAGI. This CDR3 reads CASSPGRFYEQFF. CDR3 coding DNA: TGTGCCAGCAGCCCCGGAAGGTTCTATGAGCAGTTCTTT.

V usage is TRBV29-1 and J usage is TRBJ1-2; perhaps TRBD1 as D (6 bases). The CDR3 has 16 amino acids. V was clipped by 4 bases and J by 2 bases, with 20 bases between them. Per germline, CDR1 SQVTM and CDR2 ANQGSEA. CDR3 in amino acids: CSVALPVQGTNYGYTF. Written as DNA, the CDR3 is TGCAGCGTTGCTCTTCCGGTACAGGGCACCAACTATGGCTACACCTTC.

The rearrangement uses TRBV5-1 and TRBJ2-3, with 7 positions matching TRBD2. CDR1 is SGHRS and CDR2 is YFSETQ in the germline V gene. The CDR3 runs 14 residues. V shed 7 bases and J 5 bases; nucleotides not matched to a gene: 10. The CDR3 loop reads CASSPLAGGDTQYF. CDR3 DNA: TGCGCCAGCTCTCCCTTAGCGGGCGGAGATACGCAGTATTTT.

The rearrangement joins TRBV29-1 to TRBJ2-5; 7 nucleotides agree with TRBD1. The CDR3 extends over 14 amino acids. With V trimmed by 7 bases and J by 3 bases, 11 bases remained unmatched. Germline V CDR1 and CDR2: SQVTM, ANQGSEA. The CDR3 here is CSAQDGDSKETQYF. The CDR3 DNA follows: TGCAGCGCCCAGGACGGGGACAGCAAAGAGACCCAGTACTTC.

This chain joins TRBV7-6 and TRBJ1-2, with D maybe TRBD1 (5 bases). The germline V gene has CDR1 SGHVS and CDR2 FNYEAQ. V dropped 1 base and J dropped 7 bases, with 16 bases sitting between them. This CDR3 is 15 amino acids long. The CDR3: CASSLDRGYVSGYTF. For the CDR3, the DNA is TGTGCCAGCAGCTTAGATAGGGGTTATGTCTCTGGCTACACCTTC. Based on the CDR3 plus reference TRBV7-6 and TRBJ1-2, the full variable domain is GAGVSQSPRYKVTKRGQDVALRCDPISGHVSLYWYRQALGQGPEFLTYFNYEAQQDKSGLPNDRFSAERPEGSISTLTIQRTEQRDSAMYRCASSLDRGYVSGYTFGSGTRLTVV.

The chain recombines TRBV12-3 or TRBV12-4 with TRBJ2-3; weak D call: TRBD1 (6 bases). The CDR3 loop spans 11 amino acids. Deletions cut 6 bases from V and 14 bases from J, with 15 bases between. The chain's CDR3 is CASSSLDRRYF. CDR3 sequence (DNA): TGTGCCAGCAGCTCCCTCGACAGGAGGTATTTT.

This clonotype showed up just a few times. The chain recombines TRBV20-1 with TRBJ2-5; tentatively, D is TRBD2 (6 bases). V was clipped by 3 bases and J by 5 bases, with 13 bases between them. This CDR3 has 13 amino acids. The germline gives CDR1 DFQATT, CDR2 SNEGSKA (reference sequence). CDR3 sequence: CSARSQGGETQYF. The CDR3 nucleotides are TGCAGTGCTAGGTCCCAAGGAGGGGAGACCCAGTACTTC.

The chain has TRBV19 and TRBJ2-2; D not certain. Germline loops: CDR1 LNHDA, CDR2 SQIVND (reference sequence). Between the trimmed V and J ends, which lost 2 bases and 3 bases, there was a span of 13 bases. CDR3 size: 16 residues. CDR3 loop: CASSIYSAGYTGELFF. The DNA for the CDR3 is TGTGCCAGTAGTATATACTCTGCAGGTTACACCGGGGAGCTGTTTTTT.

This clonotype showed up just once. This chain connects TRBV5-1 to TRBJ2-1; D is unclear. The germline gives CDR1 SGHRS, CDR2 YFSETQ. This CDR3 is 15 amino acids long. Trimming shortened V by 2 bases and J by 0 bases, and 9 bases separated the two germline ends. The CDR3 coding sequence is TGCGCCAGCAGCTTTTCTGCTGTCTCCTACAATGAGCAGTTCTTC. Translated, it gives CASSFSAVSYNEQFF.

A single count supports this clonotype. The V and J genes are TRBV11-2 and TRBJ2-7; D uncertain. Trimming cost V 6 bases and J 1 base, with 7 bases left between them. This CDR3 has 12 residues. Germline values: CDR1 SGHAT, CDR2 FQNNGV. The CDR3 is CASRPLSYEQYF. For the CDR3, the DNA is TGTGCCAGCAGGCCCCTATCCTACGAGCAGTACTTC.

This sequence joins TRBV5-1 and TRBJ2-2; D may be TRBD2 (6 bases). Germline-derived CDR1 and CDR2 are SGHRS and YFSETQ. V was cut by 1 base and J by 1 base, with 11 bases left in between. This CDR3 has 16 amino acids. For the CDR3, the DNA is TGCGCCAGCAGCTTGCCGGGACTCGGGAACACCGGGGAGCTGTTTTTT. Translation gives CASSLPGLGNTGELFF. The complete variable domain, with remaining parts taken from reference TRBV5-1 and TRBJ2-2, reads KAGVTQTPRYLIKTRGQQVTLSCSPISGHRSVSWYQQTPGQGLQFLFEYFSETQRNKGNFPGRFSGRQFSNSRSEMNVSTLELGDSALYLCASSLPGLGNTGELFFGEGSRLTVL.

The V and J genes are TRBV7-3 and TRBJ2-1; 8 bases fit TRBD2. The CDR3 totals 16 residues. The V and J ends lost 5 bases and 6 bases, in that order; junction bases with no gene match: 12. Germline assignment: CDR1 SGHTA and CDR2 FQGTGA. The CDR3 sequence: CASSRKAGAYCNEQFF. CDR3 in DNA: TGTGCCAGCAGCCGGAAAGCGGGAGCCTACTGCAATGAGCAGTTCTTC.

The chain recombines TRBV29-1 with TRBJ2-2; D call uncertain. The CDR3 runs 13 residues. Trimming left V 5 bases short and J 3 bases short, with 10 bases between. Germline V gene lookup returns CDR1 SQVTM and CDR2 ANQGSEA. CDR3 in DNA: TGCAGCGTTTTTAGTGGAGACACCGGGGAGCTGTTTTTT. Protein: CSVFSGDTGELFF.

This sequence joins TRBV12-3 or TRBV12-4 and TRBJ2-5, with 9 bases fitting TRBD2. The CDR3 has 15 amino acids. V gave up 3 bases and J gave up 3 bases; unmatched junction bases: 5. CDR3 sequence: CASSFTAGGKETQYF. CDR3 DNA: TGTGCCAGCAGTTTTACAGCGGGGGGAAAAGAGACCCAGTACTTC.

This clonotype was counted between two and nine times. The chain employs TRBV20-1 and TRBJ1-2, with D maybe TRBD1 (5 bases). CDR1 is DFQATT and CDR2 is SNEGSKA in the germline V gene (reference sequence). Trimming took off 0 bases at V and 4 bases at J, with 12 bases between the two ends. This CDR3 has 14 residues. The CDR3 here is CSARDRQQGYGYTF. The CDR3 bases are TGCAGTGCTAGAGATCGACAGCAGGGCTATGGCTACACCTTC.

The chain recombines TRBV5-1 with TRBJ1-2; 9 bases agree with TRBD1. Losses at the gene ends were 1 base for V and 5 bases for J; bases not matched to a gene: 12. The CDR3 has 17 residues. Germline CDR1 reads SGHRS; CDR2 reads YFSETQ. In DNA form, the CDR3 reads TGCGCCAGCAGCTTGACGCCCACAGGGGGCCGAGGATATGGCTACACCTTC. It codes for CASSLTPTGGRGYGYTF. Using reference TRBV5-1 and TRBJ1-2 for the parts outside the CDR3, the full variable domain is KAGVTQTPRYLIKTRGQQVTLSCSPISGHRSVSWYQQTPGQGLQFLFEYFSETQRNKGNFPGRFSGRQFSNSRSEMNVSTLELGDSALYLCASSLTPTGGRGYGYTFGSGTRLTVV.

The gene calls are TRBV5-1 and TRBJ1-2, with 7 bases matching TRBD1. Germline lookup yields CDR1 SGHRS and CDR2 YFSETQ. There are 13 residues in the CDR3. The ends lost 0 bases at V and 6 bases at J; junction bases unmatched: 2. The CDR3 is CASSLDQGDGYTF. The CDR3 nucleotides read TGCGCCAGCAGCTTGGATCAGGGGGATGGCTACACCTTC.